Included here is one TCR beta chain sequence, with context. What antigen it recognizes has not been identified. Base-call qualities are not available, and no considerably larger clone is one nucleotide away. TCR CDR3 regions were amplified from genomic DNA by multiplex PCR using the deep immunoSEQ assay. Extracted genomic DNA from each cell subset was spread evenly across all wells of several immunoSEQ 96-well plates, with each plate serving as a replicate. For sorted subsets, each replicate PCR was loaded with around 220 ng genomic DNA, equivalent to about 30,000 T cell genomes. The purified libraries were quantified using a Qubit 3.0 fluorometer, sized with a Bioanalyzer 2100, and then quantified again using the KAPA Library Quantification kit. Every immunoSEQ 96-well plate was sequenced on a dedicated single-read 150-cycle Illumina NextSeq 550 flow cell. The original methods were these. Because the immunoSEQ output held only junctional sequences and lacked quality scores, the filtering could not match the filtering applied to full-length reads. To assign V/J genes and CDR3, sequences were annotated against IMGT germline references using PyIR, a Python wrapper for IgBLAST v1.9. Any read was removed if the V/J assignment was weak (E-value above 1e-6), the CDR3 was missing, or the read contained stop codons, out-of-frame junctions, or ambiguous translated residues. A V3J clonotype was defined by an identical inferred V gene, J gene, and CDR3 amino acid sequence. The percentage overlap between two repertoires was calculated by dividing the number of shared unique clonotypes by the size of the smaller repertoire. RTK rarefaction, the Chao1 estimator, and Recon v2.1 estimates of unobserved clonotypes were used to assess repertoire richness. OLGA was used to compute generation probabilities for all TCRbeta clonotypes that the gDNA method yielded from a handful of donors. In TCRdb, the immuneACCESS table is reduced to in-frame sequences with V and J assigned. These tables do not hold every clone; where another copy was compared, an unresolved V gene accounts for under half, and the others remain unexplained. The D gene and trimming were derived from the DNA, and the V and J assignments and clone size from that table. The sample table lists around 720,000 clones, around 73% of them with a count of one. Together, the top ten hold 1.5% to 2% of the sample.

V is cut back by 1 base and J by 4 bases, with 14 bases in the junction unmatched. The CDR3 has 18 amino acids, counting the end cysteine and phenylalanine. Only CDR3 DNA remains: 54 bases, in frame from the first base. Per the germline V gene, SGHAT is the CDR1 and FQNNGV is the CDR2. This sample is drawn from a study of shared clonotypes between healthy human individuals (TCRdb year 2020). For the study in its entirety: Two women and a few men aged 18 to 49 years were included in the cohort. The study deeply sequenced blood TCR repertoires of about 5 healthy adults to estimate repertoire size and the extent of clonotype sharing between individuals. Per donor, three plates each were used for CD4 naive and CD4 memory, two for CD8 naive, and one for CD8 memory. Per donor, leukapheresis produced somewhere between about 0.85 and 10 billion PBMCs. Different laboratories and diverse techniques were used to prepare libraries and sequence TCR repertoires, to increase sequencing depth and limit assay-specific biases.

What the work shows at the level of the full study, not this receptor alone: Naive subsets generally had larger estimated clonotype richness than memory subsets did. Across a handful of donors, roughly 5.4% of naive CD4, over 3% of naive CD8, under 2.5% of memory CD4, and 0.3% to 0.45% of memory CD8 clonotypes were shared. Sampling was restricted to blood, and TCR repertoires in tissue are likely to differ from TCR repertoires in blood. Pairwise subsampling led to the expectation that sequencing depth would affect the degree of clonotype sharing among donors. The genetic and exposure-history diversity represented was limited by the small number of donors. Incomplete sequencing was indicated by rarefaction of sorted-subset datasets, despite the large sequencing depth. Compared with non-shared clonotypes, clonotypes shared by all four sorted-subset donors had higher generation probabilities.

The donors were healthy, HIV-negative adults who had no recently reported acute infections or vaccinations. Every donor was a Caucasian adult living in Nashville, Tennessee, USA. CD4+ T cells were enriched by magnetic negative selection; naive cells were then positively selected on CD45RA, and the negative fraction formed the memory subset. Blood was collected by leukapheresis, and PBMCs were isolated by Ficoll-Histopaque density gradient centrifugation and then cryopreserved in liquid nitrogen vapor phase. Analytical flow cytometry was used to check the purity and quantity of each magnetically sorted T cell population. Genomic DNA was isolated from every sorted fraction and measured by UV absorbance on a Nanodrop 2000c.

The sample consisted of memory CD4+ T cells sorted from blood. The cell subset or site tag for this specimen amounts to: CD45RA-negative fraction. The chain links TRBV11-2 with TRBJ2-3; 7 bases in the middle match TRBD2. The receptor's source is a woman aged 30 to 39 in good health. The encoded CDR3 is CASSLASLAASRADTQYF. The nucleotide sequence is given as TGTGCCAGCAGCTTAGCCTCTCTAGCGGCCTCAAGGGCAGATACGCAGTATTTT.